The sequence of this T cell receptor beta chain was determined in a study of T cells in Graves' hyperthyroidism and ophthalmopathy. Amplified TCR beta CDR3 regions derived from RNA transcripts. TCR CDR3 regions were first amplified by RT-PCR with HTBI primers. TCRdb ran MiXCR on the multiplex PCR reads and lists one entry per CDR3 protein. Found here are about 600,000 distinct CDR3 sequences, approximately 15% of them singletons; the top ten hold under 3.5%. As for this clonotype: Antigen: not known.

PBMCs were obtained from 10 ml fresh peripheral blood. Study observations and caveats: Most clonotypes that expanded in the thyroid above 0.001 also showed up in blood. A model of 13 V-J pairs discriminated ophthalmopathy from stable hyperthyroidism.

The source of this sequence is a woman in her thirties or forties with Graves' ophthalmopathy. The sample consisted of blood.

DNA for the CDR3: TGTGCCAGCAGTTACGGAGACAGAGCCCTCGAGGAGCTGTTTTTT. This sequence encodes CASSYGDRALEELFF. The rearrangement links TRBV6-5 to TRBJ2-2; TRBD1 might be the D (5 bases). This CDR3 region has 15 residues. The V end was cut by 2 bases, the J end by 10 bases, with 17 bases between. The germline gives CDR1 MNHEY, CDR2 SVGAGI.